This T cell receptor (beta chain) was retrieved from a study of cytomegalovirus exposure and HLA in healthy donors. The donors formed part of the approximately 130-subject validation cohort, distinct from the roughly 640-subject first cohort. Broader study findings: Testing in vitro showed three CMV-associated chains specific for CMV antigens. According to a subsequent analysis, TCR clusters identified in the first cohort showed a tendency to co-occur across the 100 to 150 validation repertoires. It was reportedly the case that the classifier diagnosed cytomegalovirus status with high specificity and sensitivity.

The germline V gene encodes CDR1 SGHDT and CDR2 YYEEEE. The ends were cut back, 5 bases at V and 6 bases at J, with 14 bases in the middle. This CDR3 has 13 residues. Profiling relied on immunoSEQ multiplex PCR, and the TCRdb table lists in-frame clones only, not all of them. The sample lists around 160,000 clones, less than 95% occurring once. A remark on this clone: Its target is not known.

This receptor was obtained from a woman aged 18-30 years in good health and CMV-seropositive. What was sequenced was PBMCs. The V gene is TRBV5-6, the J gene TRBJ1-2; D is unclear. Here the CDR3 reads CASSFSLGDGYTF. In DNA, the CDR3 is TGTGCCAGCAGTTTTTCCCTGGGAGATGGCTACACCTTC.